This entry lists 20 T cell receptor beta chains sequenced from one sample in a study of cytomegalovirus exposure and HLA in healthy donors. Both 60 Vbeta primers and 13 Jbeta primers went into the PCR. Data came from immunoSEQ multiplex PCR; TCRdb stores just in-frame clones and leaves some out. The profile shows 90,000 to 120,000 clones, approximately 84% of them singletons. Sequencing was performed on PBMCs. The receptors originated from a man aged 30-40 years in good health and CMV-seronegative.

The J gene is TRBJ1-1, the V gene TRBV5-1, with D tentatively TRBD1 (6 bases). Germline CDR1 is SGHRS and CDR2 is YFSETQ. The CDR3 is made up of 14 amino acids. The V end lost 2 bases, the J end lost 7 bases, and 15 bases lay between the germline ends. The CDR3 sequence: CASSLQGEAGEAFF. The CDR3 region has the DNA TGCGCCAGCAGCTTACAGGGAGAAGCTGGTGAAGCTTTCTTT.

This clone was detected only a few times. The chain couples TRBV10-1 to TRBJ2-1; 13 bases match TRBD2. Trimming took 4 bases from V and 4 from J; bases not matched to a gene: 1. The CDR3 contains 15 residues. Germline V lookup: CDR1 WNHNN, CDR2 SYGVQD (reference sequence). The CDR3 loop is CASSGGLAGYNEQFF. DNA of the CDR3: TGCGCCAGCAGTGGGGGACTAGCGGGGTACAATGAGCAGTTCTTC.

This sequence joins TRBV7-2 and TRBJ1-5; D not resolved. The length of the CDR3 is 17 residues. The V and J ends lost 6 bases and 3 bases respectively, with 21 bases between them. CDR1 and CDR2 from the germline V gene are SGHTA and FQGNSA. The CDR3 nucleotides are TGTGCCAGCAGTCGAGCGGGCCAGACCGGAATCAATCAGCCCCAGCATTTT. This codes for CASSRAGQTGINQPQHF.

The chain carries TRBV6-1 and TRBJ2-7; D may be TRBD2 (6 bases). The CDR3 contains 16 residues. Trimming took 4 bases from V and 2 from J, leaving 18 bases between them. CDR1 is MNHNS, CDR2 SASEGT, per germline. The CDR3 region is CASSGAGTLRPYEQYF. DNA for the CDR3: TGTGCCAGCAGTGGAGCAGGGACTCTCCGACCCTACGAGCAGTACTTC.

This clone was observed a single time. The rearrangement links TRBV6-5 to TRBJ2-3, with D possibly TRBD2 on 5 matching bases. The germline CDR1 and CDR2 sequences are MNHEY and SVGAGI. Trimming removed 0 bases at V and 6 bases at J, with 16 bases between. There are 16 residues in the CDR3. CDR3 sequence reads: CASSYSSRAWEDTQYF. In nucleotides, the CDR3 is TGTGCCAGCAGTTACTCTAGTCGAGCTTGGGAGGATACGCAGTATTTT.

The gene calls are TRBV5-1 and TRBJ2-5; TRBD2 matches at 9 bases. The junction had 7 bases not matched to a gene; V was cut back by 0 bases and J by 1 base. CDR1 is SGHRS, CDR2 YFSETQ, per germline. This CDR3 has 17 amino acids. CDR3 residues: CASSLAGSGGPQETQYF. The CDR3 region has the DNA TGCGCCAGCAGCTTGGCCGGGAGCGGGGGGCCCCAAGAGACCCAGTACTTC. The full variable domain, completed using reference TRBV5-1 and TRBJ2-5, is KAGVTQTPRYLIKTRGQQVTLSCSPISGHRSVSWYQQTPGQGLQFLFEYFSETQRNKGNFPGRFSGRQFSNSRSEMNVSTLELGDSALYLCASSLAGSGGPQETQYFGPGTRLLVL.

The chain uses TRBV30 and TRBJ2-1, with TRBD2 matching 13 bases. The germline gives CDR1 GTSNPN, CDR2 SVGIG (reference sequence). The J segment lost 4 bases and the V segment lost 6 bases, leaving 9 bases of the junction unmatched. The CDR3 length is 16 residues. CDR3 in DNA: TGTGCCTGCCCATCCGGGACTAGCGGGGATTACAATGAGCAGTTCTTC. Translating gives CACPSGTSGDYNEQFF. Full variable domain (remainder filled in from reference TRBV30 and TRBJ2-1): SQTIHQWPATLVQPVGSPLSLECTVEGTSNPNLYWYRQAAGRGLQLLFYSVGIGQISSEVPQNLSASRPQDRQFILSSKKLLLSDSGFYLCACPSGTSGDYNEQFFGPGTRLTVL.

This clone was picked up a small number of times. The rearrangement links TRBV15 to TRBJ2-5; the D is unclear. This CDR3 is built from 13 residues. V shed 0 bases and J shed 5 bases, with 7 bases lying between them. Germline CDR1 and CDR2: LNHNV and YYDKDF (reference sequence). The CDR3 is CATSRDQMETQYF. The DNA for the CDR3 is TGTGCCACCAGCAGAGATCAGATGGAGACCCAGTACTTC.

This clone was counted a few times. The rearrangement uses TRBV4-1 and TRBJ1-2, with a possible D match to TRBD1 (5 bases). CDR3 length: 17 residues. Per the germline V gene, CDR1 is MGHRA and CDR2 is YSYEKL. Trimming took 1 base from V and 9 from J, leaving 24 bases between them. Here the CDR3 reads CASSQVPLGEGLESYTF. CDR3 in DNA: TGCGCCAGCAGCCAAGTCCCCCTGGGGGAGGGCCTTGAAAGCTACACCTTC.

The V gene is TRBV6-5, the J gene TRBJ1-3; no clear D gene. This CDR3 region has 13 residues. Germline CDR1 is MNHEY and CDR2 is SVGAGI. V lost 5 bases, J lost 2 bases, and 7 bases lay in between. The CDR3 sequence is CASSLQAGNTIYF. In DNA form, the CDR3 reads TGTGCCAGCAGTCTGCAGGCTGGAAACACCATATATTTT.

The CDR3 nucleotides read TGCGCCAGCAGTGGTGGTCAAACAGGCCCTTTAACCTTC. It encodes CASSGGQTGPLTF. The J gene is TRBJ1-2, the V gene TRBV10-2; TRBD1 is a possible D gene (5 bases). Germline V gene lookup returns CDR1 WSHSY and CDR2 SAAADI. The ends were cut back, 4 bases at V and 14 bases at J, with 20 bases in the middle. The CDR3 totals 13 residues.

The CDR3 reads CASSTGDILYGYTF. The CDR3 bases are TGTGCCAGTAGTACCGGGGACATACTCTATGGCTACACCTTC. The rearrangement links TRBV19 to TRBJ1-2; D may be TRBD1 (6 bases). Trimming pared 4 bases from V and 4 bases from J, leaving 13 bases between. The CDR3 has 14 residues. Looked up from germline, CDR1 is LNHDA and CDR2 is SQIVND (reference sequence).

This clone has a single count. The CDR3: CASSFRQGYRETQYF. The CDR3 nucleotides are TGTGCCAGCAGTTTCCGACAGGGGTATCGGGAGACCCAGTACTTC. The chain uses TRBV6-5 and TRBJ2-5; 8 positions agree with TRBD1. Per germline, CDR1 MNHEY and CDR2 SVGAGI. The CDR3 contains 15 residues. The junction had 9 bases not matched to a gene; V was cut back by 4 bases and J by 5 bases.

The rearrangement joins TRBV6-1 to TRBJ2-7; 11 positions agree with TRBD1. Germline V lookup: CDR1 MNHNS, CDR2 SASEGT. This CDR3 has 13 residues. After removal of 6 bases from V and 5 bases from J, the junction contained 3 bases not matched to a gene. CDR3 sequence reads: CASRDRGQNEQYF. The CDR3 coding sequence is TGTGCCAGCAGGGACAGGGGGCAAAACGAGCAGTACTTC.

The J gene is TRBJ1-1, the V gene TRBV4-1; D unclear. The CDR3 consists of 11 residues. Germline CDR1 is MGHRA and CDR2 is YSYEKL. Between the trimmed V and J ends, which lost 4 bases and 11 bases, there was a span of 11 bases. The CDR3 DNA follows: TGCGCCAGCAGCCGGAACGGGGAGGCTTTCTTT. Its protein is CASSRNGEAFF.

The chain employs TRBV28 and TRBJ1-2; possibly TRBD1 for D (5 bases). The germline gives CDR1 MDHEN, CDR2 SYDVKM. V was shortened by 3 bases and J by 3 bases, with 11 bases between the two germline ends. This CDR3 spans 14 amino acids. CDR3 loop: CASSFPRGDYGYTF. The CDR3 DNA follows: TGTGCCAGCAGTTTTCCCCGGGGGGACTATGGCTACACCTTC.

The rearrangement joins TRBV7-8 to TRBJ1-5, with TRBD1 identical over 8 bases. CDR1 is SGHVS, CDR2 FQNEAQ, per germline. Losses at the gene ends were 3 bases for V and 6 bases for J; bases not matched to a gene: 7. This CDR3 is 15 amino acids long. DNA for the CDR3: TGTGCCAGCAGCTTTTATTCCAGGGGGCCTCAGCCCCAGCATTTT. Translating it yields CASSFYSRGPQPQHF.

V usage is TRBV21-1 and J usage is TRBJ1-3. TRBV21-1 is a recognized pseudogene. The CDR3 has 16 amino acids. CDR3 nucleotides: TGTGCCAGCAGCACACGTTCGATGGGGGGTGGAAACACCATATATTTT. Protein sequence: CASSTRSMGGGNTIYF.

The V call is TRBV16, the J call TRBJ1-1; 9 bases are shared with TRBD1. Germline V gives CDR1 KGHSY, CDR2 FQNENV. This CDR3 spans 13 amino acids. The V gene end was trimmed by 4 bases and the J gene end by 5 bases; junction bases not matched to a gene: 2. The CDR3 DNA sequence: TGTGCCAGCAGCCGGGACAGGGCGACTGAAGCTTTCTTT. This codes for CASSRDRATEAFF. Together with reference TRBV16 and TRBJ1-1, the CDR3 gives the full variable domain: GEEVAQTPKHLVRGEGQKAKLYCAPIKGHSYVFWYQQVLKNEFKFLISFQNENVFDETGMPKERFSAKCLPNSPCSLEIQATKLEDSAVYFCASSRDRATEAFFGQGTRLTVV.

This chain uses TRBV10-3 with TRBJ2-3; 7 nucleotides match TRBD1. From germline, CDR1 is ENHRY and CDR2 SYGVKD. There are 15 residues in the CDR3. Trimming removed 5 bases from V and 0 bases from J; junction bases left unmatched: 5. In DNA, the CDR3 is TGTGCCATCAGTCCCGGGACAGATAGCACAGATACGCAGTATTTT. It is translated as CAISPGTDSTDTQYF.